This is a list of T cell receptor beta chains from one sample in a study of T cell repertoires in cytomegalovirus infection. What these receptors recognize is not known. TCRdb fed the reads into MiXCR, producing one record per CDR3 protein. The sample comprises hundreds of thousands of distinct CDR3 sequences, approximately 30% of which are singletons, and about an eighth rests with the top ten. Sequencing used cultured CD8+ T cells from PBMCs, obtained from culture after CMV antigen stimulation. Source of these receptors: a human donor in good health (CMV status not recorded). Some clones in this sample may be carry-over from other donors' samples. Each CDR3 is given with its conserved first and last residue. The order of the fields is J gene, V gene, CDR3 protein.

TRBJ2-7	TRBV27	CASSFGTSGGRQYF
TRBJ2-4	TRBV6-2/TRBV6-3	CASSPNYQTGLREDIQYF
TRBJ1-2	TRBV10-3	CAISEILRTVPYGYTF
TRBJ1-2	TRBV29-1	CSVWGRGLLGYGYTF
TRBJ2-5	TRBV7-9	CASSLEALGRGTQYF
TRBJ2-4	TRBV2	CASSEFRRSKNIQYF
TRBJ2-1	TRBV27	CASSLGRGTGGINNEQFF
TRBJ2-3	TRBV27	CASSLLRSYTDTQYF
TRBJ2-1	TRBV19	CASSIIRDRVNEQFF
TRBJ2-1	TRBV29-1	CSVEVYSGNEQFF
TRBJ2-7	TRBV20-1	CSARDGEGISYEQYF
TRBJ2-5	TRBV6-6	CASIAEPSGGETQYF
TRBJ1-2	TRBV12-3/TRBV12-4	CASSLSGLGYGYTF
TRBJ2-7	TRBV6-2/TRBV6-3	CASRPAGERGAVTPF
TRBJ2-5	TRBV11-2	CASSRTGGFETQYF
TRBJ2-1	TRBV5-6	CASLPSPQSRNEQFF
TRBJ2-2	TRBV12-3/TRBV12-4	CASSLDSGGTGELFF
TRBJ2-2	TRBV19	CASSIPPLPGGKNTGELFF
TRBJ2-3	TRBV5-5	CASSGQSTDTQYF
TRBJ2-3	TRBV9	CASSVDGFGDTQYF
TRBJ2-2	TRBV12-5	CASGPSGLTGELFF
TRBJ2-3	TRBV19	CASSGGRRTDTQYF
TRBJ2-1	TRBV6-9	CASRYDAAGLRRGEQFF
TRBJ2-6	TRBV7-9	CASSSPGGVGANVLTF
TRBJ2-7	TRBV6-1	CASSEATGGLDEQYF
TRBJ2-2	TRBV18	CASSQVPELFF
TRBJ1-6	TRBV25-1	CASSDSRDRLNSPLHF
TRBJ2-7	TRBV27	CASSHRGLREQYF
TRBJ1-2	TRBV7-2	CASSLPQLVDYGYTF
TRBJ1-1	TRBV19	CASSGTNDIEAFF
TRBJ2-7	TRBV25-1	CASSEGESTYEQYF
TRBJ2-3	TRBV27	CASISRGGGTDTQYF
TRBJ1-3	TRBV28	CASSFYSGNTIYF
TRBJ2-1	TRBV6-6	CASSYSTPTGALNEQFF
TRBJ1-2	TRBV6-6	CASSYSGQGTQGDYGYTF
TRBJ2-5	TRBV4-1	CASSHGGARTQYF
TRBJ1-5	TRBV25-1	CASSPSGHNNQPQHF
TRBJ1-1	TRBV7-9	CASSGRTEAFF
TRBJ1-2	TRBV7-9	CASSLSETQFYGYTF
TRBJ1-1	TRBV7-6	CASPDTEAFF
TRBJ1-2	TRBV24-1	CATSADRAPDGYTF
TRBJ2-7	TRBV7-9	CASSRTFEQYF
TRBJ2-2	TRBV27	CASGYRGRNTGELFF
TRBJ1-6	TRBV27	CASGPLSANSPLHF
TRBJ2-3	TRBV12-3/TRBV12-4	CASTASGGPRADTQYF
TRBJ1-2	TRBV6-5	CASSYQPGTDAYGYTF
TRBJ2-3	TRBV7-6	CASSSTAGLEDTQYF
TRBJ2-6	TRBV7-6	CASSLSSLSGANVLTF
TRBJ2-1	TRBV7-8	CASSSRDRLYNEQFF
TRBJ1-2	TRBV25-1	CASSESGTFYGYTF
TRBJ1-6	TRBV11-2	CASSLAGPRTNSPLHF
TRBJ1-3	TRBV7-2	CASSPPPGERNTIYF
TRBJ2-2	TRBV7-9	CASSFTAPNTGELFF
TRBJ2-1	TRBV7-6	CASSLTGLQYNEQFF